The present T cell receptor beta chain was sequenced within a study of blood T cell repertoires in COVID-19. Across the whole study: Both acute and convalescent COVID-19 samples were obtained from the United States, Italy and Spain.

Germline V gene lookup returns CDR1 KGHDR and CDR2 SFDVKD. CDR3 length equals 13 residues. V lost 7 bases and J lost 8; bases outside the gene matches: 7. Individuals drawn from around 25 US areas were roughly 18 to 100 years old. Allocation to cohorts depended on clinical history reported by the participants. In the source study's methods: How many nucleated cells were present was estimated from reference gene primer amplification. Only in-frame clones appear in the TCRdb table, and some are missing; sequencing was by immunoSEQ multiplex PCR. V, J and clone size reflect that table, while D and trimming were determined from the DNA. The sample yields under 450,000 clones, about 90% seen once.

This receptor was identified in a woman aged 25 to 39 who had recovered from COVID-19. Input material: PBMCs or T cells enriched from blood (not recorded which). V is TRBV24-1 and J is TRBJ2-1; 7 bases are a match to TRBD1. The CDR3: CATRDRAQDEQFF. CDR3 DNA sequence: TGTGCCACCAGAGACAGGGCCCAGGATGAGCAGTTCTTC.